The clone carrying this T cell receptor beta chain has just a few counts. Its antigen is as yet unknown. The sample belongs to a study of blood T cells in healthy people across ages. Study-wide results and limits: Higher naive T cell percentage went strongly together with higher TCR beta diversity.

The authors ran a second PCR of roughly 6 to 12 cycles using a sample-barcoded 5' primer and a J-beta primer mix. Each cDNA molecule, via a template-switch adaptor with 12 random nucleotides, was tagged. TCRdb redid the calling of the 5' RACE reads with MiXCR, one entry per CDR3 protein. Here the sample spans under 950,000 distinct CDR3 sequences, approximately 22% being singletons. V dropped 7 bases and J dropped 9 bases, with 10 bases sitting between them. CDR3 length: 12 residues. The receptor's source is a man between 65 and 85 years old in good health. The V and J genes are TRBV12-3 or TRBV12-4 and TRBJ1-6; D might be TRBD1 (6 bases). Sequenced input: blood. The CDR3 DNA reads TGTGCCAGCAAGGGGGACCCTTCACCCCTCCACTTT. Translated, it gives CASKGDPSPLHF.